This T cell receptor (beta chain) was recorded in a study of type 1 and type 2 diabetes patients. Roughly 9.7 milliliters of peripheral blood were collected from each participant. General study findings and limits: V and J gene usage correlated at 0.9 to 0.98 between type 2 diabetes and control samples. Age and gender were not matched between study groups. A median of one highly-expanded CD4+ clone, covering about 3.7% of reads, occurred in type 2 diabetes.

The trim removed 3 bases at V and 1 base at J, leaving 5 bases unmatched. Germline values: CDR1 DFQATT, CDR2 SNEGSKA (reference sequence). This CDR3 spans 14 amino acids. In the case of this clonotype: The antigen remains unidentified.

Amplification started from genomic DNA. Amplification of the beta chain CDR3 used 30 forward and 13 reverse multiplex primers. TCRdb called the multiplex PCR reads again in MiXCR, with one record for every CDR3 protein. This sample carries about 290,000 distinct CDR3 sequences, roughly 48% of them seen once, and the ten largest clones take roughly 13%. Input material: peripheral blood mononuclear cells (PBMCs). The chain uses TRBV20-1 and TRBJ2-7, with 8 nucleotides matching TRBD1. This TCR came from a man aged 18 to 30 with type 2 diabetes. CDR3 nucleotides: TGCAGTGCTAGCCAGGGGGCATCATCCTACGAGCAGTACTTC. Translation: CSASQGASSYEQYF.